This is a list of T cell receptor beta chains from one sample in a study of cytotoxic CD8 clonotypes in ibrutinib-treated CLL. Libraries were prepared by immunoSEQ multiplex PCR; TCRdb keeps only in-frame clonotypes and omits some of them. The data contain roughly 160,000 clones, 81% of them seen just once; the ten biggest clones take up over 2%. The sequences come from PBMCs, collected after 12 months of ibrutinib treatment. The receptors shown here come from a human donor with chronic lymphocytic leukemia. Both conserved end residues are part of each CDR3. The D gene is left open where the match is weak. A clone size is listed for some rows: how often the clone was seen (once, few, many), or a class if it is expanded.

once,NA,TRBV2,TRBJ1-4,TGTGCCAGCAGTGTCGTCCCCCTGGGAGTGGAACTGTTTTTT,CASSVVPLGVELFF
NA,TRBD2,TRBV7-3,TRBJ2-1,TGTGCCAGCAGCGGTCTAGCGGGAGGCTACAATGAGCAGTTCTTC,CASSGLAGGYNEQFF
NA,TRBD2,TRBV7-8,TRBJ2-5,TGTGCCAGCCTACTAGCGGGGGAGACCCAGTACTTC,CASLLAGETQYF
NA,NA,TRBV5-1,TRBJ2-1,TGCGCCAGCAGCTTGAGGGCGGCCAACAATGAGCAGTTCTTC,CASSLRAANNEQFF
NA,TRBD1,TRBV19,TRBJ1-2,TGTGCCAGTAGTTCAAACCCGGGACAGAACCCACTCTACACCTTC,CASSSNPGQNPLYTF
NA,NA,TRBV5-1,TRBJ1-2,TGCGCCAGCAGCTCCGGGGCAACTAACTATGGCTACACCTTC,CASSSGATNYGYTF
NA,NA,TRBV5-4,TRBJ1-6,TGTGCCAGCAGCTTGGAGCTCCATAATTCACCCCTCCACTTT,CASSLELHNSPLHF
NA,TRBD2,TRBV18,TRBJ2-7,TGTGCCAGCTCCCGGAGGGCGGGGGTCTACGAGCAGTACTTC,CASSRRAGVYEQYF
NA,NA,TRBV6-1,TRBJ2-5,TGTGCCAGCAGTGAGGGGATCCAAGAGACCCAGTACTTC,CASSEGIQETQYF
NA,NA,TRBV9,TRBJ1-6,TGTGCCAGCAGCACCCGGGACATCTATAATTCACCCCTCCACTTT,CASSTRDIYNSPLHF
NA,TRBD1,TRBV4-2,TRBJ1-6,TGTGCCAGCAGCCGCGATGGACAGGGGGCTCTTTCACCCCTCCACTTT,CASSRDGQGALSPLHF
NA,NA,TRBV5-5,TRBJ2-3,TGTGCCAGCAGCTTTTTCGGCGTCTCCACAGATACGCAGTATTTT,CASSFFGVSTDTQYF
NA,TRBD2,TRBV5-1,TRBJ2-1,TGCGCCAGCAGCTTGCGGTCTCTTGGAACTCTAGCGGGAGGCTGGAATGAGCAGTTCTTC,CASSLRSLGTLAGGWNEQFF
NA,NA,TRBV19,TRBJ2-1,TGTGCCAGTAGTATCTTTGGGGGCTCGAGCTCCTACAATGAGCAGTTCTTC,CASSIFGGSSSYNEQFF
few,NA,TRBV5-1,TRBJ1-4,TGCGCCAGCGGTGGGGGGGCCTTTAATGAAAAACTGTTTTTT,CASGGGAFNEKLFF
NA,TRBD1,TRBV7-3,TRBJ2-2,TGTGCCAGCAGCCGACTCACTCCGGGACAGGGGGCGAGCGGCGGGGAGCTGTTTTTT,CASSRLTPGQGASGGELFF
NA,NA,TRBV28,TRBJ1-5,TGTGCCAGCGTGGACAGAAATCAGCCCCAGCATTTT,CASVDRNQPQHF
NA,TRBD1,TRBV5-4,TRBJ2-7,TGTGCCAGCAGCTTCCCGACAGGGGGCTACTACGAGCAGTACTTC,CASSFPTGGYYEQYF
NA,TRBD2,TRBV28,TRBJ2-1,TGTGCCAGTGGAGGGACTAGCGGGACGCTCTCCTACAATGAGCAGTTCTTC,CASGGTSGTLSYNEQFF
NA,TRBD2,TRBV6-1,TRBJ2-3,TGTGCCAGCAGTGAACCGGGACTAGCGGGGAAAACTAGCACAGATACGCAGTATTTT,CASSEPGLAGKTSTDTQYF
NA,TRBD2,TRBV6-6,TRBJ2-7,TGTGCCAGCAGTTCAAAGGGCGGGGGTTACGAGCAGTACTTC,CASSSKGGGYEQYF
NA,NA,TRBV19,TRBJ2-1,TGTGCCAGTAGTATGAGGGGTAGCGGAACTTACAATGAGCAGTTCTTC,CASSMRGSGTYNEQFF
NA,TRBD2,TRBV7-2,TRBJ2-7,TGTGCCAGCAGCTTAGTCAGCGCGGGAGGGCCCTACGAGCAGTACTTC,CASSLVSAGGPYEQYF
NA,NA,TRBV7-2,TRBJ2-7,TGTGCCAGCAGCCCTACTAGCTCCGAATCCTACGAGCAGTACTTC,CASSPTSSESYEQYF
NA,TRBD1,TRBV5-1,TRBJ1-2,TGCGCCAGCAGCACGGGACAGCCTAACTATGGCTACACCTTC,CASSTGQPNYGYTF
NA,TRBD1,TRBV7-2,TRBJ1-2,TGTGCCAGCAGCTTGGAGGGACAGATCTATGGCTACACCTTC,CASSLEGQIYGYTF
NA,TRBD2,TRBV4-2,TRBJ2-2,TGTGCCAGCAGCCAAATGACTAGCGGGGGCTCGAACACCGGGGAGCTGTTTTTT,CASSQMTSGGSNTGELFF
few,TRBD2,TRBV6-1,TRBJ2-7,TGTGCCAGCTGCGGACTAGCTGGAGGCGAGCAGTACTTC,CASCGLAGGEQYF
few,NA,TRBV4-1,TRBJ1-2,TGCGCCAGCAGCCAGAGCCGGGGGCGCGGCTATGGCTACACCTTC,CASSQSRGRGYGYTF
NA,NA,TRBV5-6,TRBJ2-6,TGTGCCAGCAGCCCCACAGGGAAGGCCAACGTCCTGACTTTC,CASSPTGKANVLTF
once,TRBD1,TRBV11-2,TRBJ1-1,TGTGCCAGCAGCTTACGACAGGGCGGCACTGAAGCTTTCTTT,CASSLRQGGTEAFF
NA,NA,TRBV7-2,TRBJ1-1,TGTGCCAGCAGCCTTTACAGGGATCGAGGGGACACTGAAGCTTTCTTT,CASSLYRDRGDTEAFF
NA,TRBD2,TRBV27,TRBJ2-2,TGTGCCAGCACCGATGCCGGGACTAGCGGGAGTGGGACCGGGGAGCTGTTTTTT,CASTDAGTSGSGTGELFF
NA,NA,TRBV2,TRBJ2-5,TGTGCCAGCAGTGATCCAGGGCTCCCGCAAGAGACCCAGTACTTC,CASSDPGLPQETQYF
NA,NA,TRBV21-1,TRBJ1-3,TGTGCCAGCAGCAAAGACGACTCTGGCTCTGGAAACACCATATATTTT,CASSKDDSGSGNTIYF
once,TRBD1,TRBV5-1,TRBJ1-3,TGCGCCAGCAGTTTCGACAGGGGAGGAAACACCATATATTTT,CASSFDRGGNTIYF
few,NA,TRBV19,TRBJ1-6,TGTGCCAGTACCGACTGGAGGGGTGGGGAAGCACCCCTCCACTTT,CASTDWRGGEAPLHF
NA,TRBD1,TRBV6-5,TRBJ2-7,TGTGCCAGCAGTCGCCTACAGGGGAACTTCTGGCGGTCGTACTTC,CASSRLQGNFWRSYF
NA,NA,TRBV27,TRBJ2-3,TGTGCCAGCAGGATCGGTCGGGACACCGGAGGCCCAGATACGCAGTATTTT,CASRIGRDTGGPDTQYF
NA,NA,TRBV29-1,TRBJ2-7,TGCAGCGTTGATGTGGAGGGACCGTCCTCCTACGAGCAGTACTTC,CSVDVEGPSSYEQYF
NA,TRBD1,TRBV9,TRBJ2-5,TGTGCCAGCAGCGAAAGACAGGGGCAACAAGAGACCCAGTACTTC,CASSERQGQQETQYF
NA,NA,TRBV19,TRBJ2-2,TGTGCCAGTAGTATAGCTTGGGAAATCACCGGGGAGCTGTTTTTT,CASSIAWEITGELFF
NA,TRBD1,TRBV19,TRBJ2-6,TGTGCCAGTAGTCCCCTGCTCGGGACAGGGGGCTCTGGGGCCAACGTCCTGACTTTC,CASSPLLGTGGSGANVLTF
NA,NA,TRBV9,TRBJ2-1,TGTGCCAGCAGCCCCACTACGGGACCCGCGGGGGAGCAGTTCTTC,CASSPTTGPAGEQFF
NA,NA,TRBV7-8,TRBJ2-7,TGTGCCAGCAGCTTTATAGGGTACTCCTACGAGCAGTACTTC,CASSFIGYSYEQYF
once,TRBD1,TRBV29-1,TRBJ2-5,TGCAGCGTTGAAATCAGGGACAGACAAGAGACCCAGTACTTC,CSVEIRDRQETQYF
NA,TRBD2,TRBV11-3,TRBJ2-5,TGTGCCAGCAGCTTAGGGCTAGCGGCCCAAGAGACCCAGTACTTC,CASSLGLAAQETQYF
once,NA,TRBV28,TRBJ2-7,TGTGCCAGCAGTATCCCCTCGGCTGGGGGGCTTCGGTCCGAGCAGTACTTC,CASSIPSAGGLRSEQYF
NA,NA,TRBV13,TRBJ2-5,TGTGCCAGCAGCCAAAGGACCAAACAAGAGACCCAGTACTTC,CASSQRTKQETQYF
NA,NA,TRBV18,TRBJ1-1,TGTGCCAGCTCACCTCAGGAAGGGTCTGAAGCTTTCTTT,CASSPQEGSEAFF
NA,TRBD1,TRBV4-2,TRBJ2-7,TGTGCCAGCAGCCAAGGTACAGGGGGCAATTACGAGCAGTACTTC,CASSQGTGGNYEQYF
NA,NA,TRBV27,TRBJ2-1,TGTGCCAGCGGTAGGGGGGCCGGTATGAATGAGCAGTTCTTC,CASGRGAGMNEQFF
NA,NA,TRBV4-2,TRBJ2-7,TGTGCCAGCAGCCAAAGCGTGATAGTTTTCTACGAGCAGTACTTC,CASSQSVIVFYEQYF
NA,TRBD2,TRBV5-6,TRBJ2-7,TGTGCCAGCAGCTTTCAGGGCGGGAGTGGGTCCTACGAGCAGTACTTC,CASSFQGGSGSYEQYF
few,NA,TRBV2,TRBJ1-1,TGTGCCAGCAGTGAAGCTGCAGGGACCCCTGAAGCTTTCTTT,CASSEAAGTPEAFF
NA,TRBD1,TRBV5-1,TRBJ2-7,TGCGCCAGCAGCTCCGGACAGGGGGCGGTGGAGCAGTACTTC,CASSSGQGAVEQYF
NA,TRBD2,TRBV11-2,TRBJ2-2,TGTGCCAGCAGGACTAGCAGAGCGCCGAACACCGGGGAGCTGTTTTTT,CASRTSRAPNTGELFF
NA,NA,TRBV28,TRBJ2-1,TGTGCCAGCAGTTCGCCCTGGGACTCTGGCTACAATGAGCAGTTCTTC,CASSSPWDSGYNEQFF
NA,NA,TRBV5-4,TRBJ2-6,TGTGCCAGCAGCAGGGTGGGGAGCAACTCTGGGGCCAACGTCCTGACTTTC,CASSRVGSNSGANVLTF